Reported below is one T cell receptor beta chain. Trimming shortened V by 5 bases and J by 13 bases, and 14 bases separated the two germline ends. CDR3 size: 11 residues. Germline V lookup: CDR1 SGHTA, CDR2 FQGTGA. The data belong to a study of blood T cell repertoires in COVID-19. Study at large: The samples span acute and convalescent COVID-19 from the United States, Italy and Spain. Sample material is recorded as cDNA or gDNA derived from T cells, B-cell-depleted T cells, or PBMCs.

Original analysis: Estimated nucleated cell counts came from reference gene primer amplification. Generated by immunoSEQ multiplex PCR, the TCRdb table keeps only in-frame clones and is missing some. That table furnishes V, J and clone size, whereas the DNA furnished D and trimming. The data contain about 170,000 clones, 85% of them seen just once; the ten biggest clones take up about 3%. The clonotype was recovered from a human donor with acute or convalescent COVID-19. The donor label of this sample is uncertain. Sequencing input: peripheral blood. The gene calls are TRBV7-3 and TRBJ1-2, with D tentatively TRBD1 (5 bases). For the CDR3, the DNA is TGTGCCAGCAGCCCGGGGGGAGCTATCACCTTC. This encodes CASSPGGAITF.